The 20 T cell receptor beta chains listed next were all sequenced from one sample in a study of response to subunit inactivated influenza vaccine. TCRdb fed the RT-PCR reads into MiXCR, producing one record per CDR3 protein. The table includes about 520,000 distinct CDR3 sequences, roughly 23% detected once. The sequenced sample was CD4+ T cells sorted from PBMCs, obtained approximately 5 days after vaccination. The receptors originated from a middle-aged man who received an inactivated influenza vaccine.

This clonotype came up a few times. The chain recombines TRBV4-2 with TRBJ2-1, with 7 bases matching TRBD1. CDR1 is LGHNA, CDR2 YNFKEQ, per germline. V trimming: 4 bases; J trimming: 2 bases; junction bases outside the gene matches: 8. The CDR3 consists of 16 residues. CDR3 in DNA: TGTGCCAGCAGCCCGGCCGTTGACAGGGCCTACAATGAGCAGTTCTTC. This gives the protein CASSPAVDRAYNEQFF.

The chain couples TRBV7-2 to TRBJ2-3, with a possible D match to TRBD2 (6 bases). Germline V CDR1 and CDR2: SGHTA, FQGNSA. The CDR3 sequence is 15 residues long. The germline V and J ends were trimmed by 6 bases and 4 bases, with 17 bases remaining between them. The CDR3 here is CASSVVAGPSDTQYF. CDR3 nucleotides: TGTGCCAGCAGTGTAGTGGCGGGGCCGTCAGATACGCAGTATTTT.

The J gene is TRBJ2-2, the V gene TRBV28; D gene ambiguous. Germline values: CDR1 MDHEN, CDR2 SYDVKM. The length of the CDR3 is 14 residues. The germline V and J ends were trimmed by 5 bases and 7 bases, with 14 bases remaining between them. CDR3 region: CASSPPGLGGELFF. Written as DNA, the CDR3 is TGTGCCAGCAGTCCCCCGGGCTTGGGCGGGGAGCTGTTTTTT. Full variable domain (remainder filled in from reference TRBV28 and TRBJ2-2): DVKVTQSSRYLVKRTGEKVFLECVQDMDHENMFWYRQDPGLGLRLIYFSYDVKMKEKGDIPEGYSVSREKKERFSLILESASTNQTSMYLCASSPPGLGGELFFGEGSRLTVL.

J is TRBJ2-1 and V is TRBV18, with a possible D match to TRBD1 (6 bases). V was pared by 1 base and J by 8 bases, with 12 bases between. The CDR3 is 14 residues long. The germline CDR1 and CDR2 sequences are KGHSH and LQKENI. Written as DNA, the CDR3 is TGTGCCAGCTCACCACTATCGCAGGGGCATGAGCAGTTCTTC. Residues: CASSPLSQGHEQFF.

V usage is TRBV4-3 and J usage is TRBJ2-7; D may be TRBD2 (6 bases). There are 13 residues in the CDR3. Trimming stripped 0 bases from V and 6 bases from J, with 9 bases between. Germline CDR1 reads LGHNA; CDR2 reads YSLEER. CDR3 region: CASSQDPGGEQYF. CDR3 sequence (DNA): TGCGCCAGCAGCCAAGATCCCGGGGGCGAGCAGTACTTC.

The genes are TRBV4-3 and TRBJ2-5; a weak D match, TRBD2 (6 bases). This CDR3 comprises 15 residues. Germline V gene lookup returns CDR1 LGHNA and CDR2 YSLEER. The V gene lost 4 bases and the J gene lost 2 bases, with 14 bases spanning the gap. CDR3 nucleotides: TGCGCCAGCAGCCCAAGGAGGGGCCCTCAAGAGACCCAGTACTTC. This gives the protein CASSPRRGPQETQYF.

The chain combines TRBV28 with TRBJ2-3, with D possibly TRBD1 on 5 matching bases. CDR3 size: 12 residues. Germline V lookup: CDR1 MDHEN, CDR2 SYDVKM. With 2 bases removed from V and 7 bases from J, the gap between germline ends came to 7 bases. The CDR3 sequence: CASSLPGNTQYF. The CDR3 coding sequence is TGTGCCAGCAGTTTACCAGGGAATACGCAGTATTTT.

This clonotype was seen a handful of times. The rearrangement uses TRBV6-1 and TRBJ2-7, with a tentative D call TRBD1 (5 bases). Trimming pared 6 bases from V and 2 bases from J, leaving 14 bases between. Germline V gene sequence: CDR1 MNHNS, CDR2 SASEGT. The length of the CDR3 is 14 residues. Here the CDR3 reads CASRKGSSPYEQYF. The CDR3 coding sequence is TGTGCCAGCAGGAAGGGGTCATCCCCCTACGAGCAGTACTTC.

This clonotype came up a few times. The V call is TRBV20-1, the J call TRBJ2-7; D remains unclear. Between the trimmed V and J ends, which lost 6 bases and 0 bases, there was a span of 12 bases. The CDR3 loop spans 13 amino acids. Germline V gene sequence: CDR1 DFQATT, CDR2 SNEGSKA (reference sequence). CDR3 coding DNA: TGCAGTGCCAACCGCTTTCACTCCTACGAGCAGTACTTC. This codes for CSANRFHSYEQYF.

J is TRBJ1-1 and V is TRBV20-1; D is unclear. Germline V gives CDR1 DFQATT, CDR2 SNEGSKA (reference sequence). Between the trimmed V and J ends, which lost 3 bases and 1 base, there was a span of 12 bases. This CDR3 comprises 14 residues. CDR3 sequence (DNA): TGCAGTGCTAGTGCTGGCAGCCAGAACACTGAAGCTTTCTTT. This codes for CSASAGSQNTEAFF.

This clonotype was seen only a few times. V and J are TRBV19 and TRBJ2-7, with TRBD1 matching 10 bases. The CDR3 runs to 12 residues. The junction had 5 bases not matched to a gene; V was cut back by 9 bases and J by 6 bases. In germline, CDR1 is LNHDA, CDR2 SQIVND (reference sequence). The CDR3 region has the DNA TGTGCCAGCCGGGACAGGGGAGGCGAGCAGTACTTC. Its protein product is CASRDRGGEQYF.

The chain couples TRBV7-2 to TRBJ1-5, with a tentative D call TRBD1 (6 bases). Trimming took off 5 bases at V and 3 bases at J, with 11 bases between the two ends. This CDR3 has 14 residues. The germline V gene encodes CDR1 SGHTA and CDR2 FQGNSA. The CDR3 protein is CASSRGQYNQPQHF. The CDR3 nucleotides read TGTGCCAGCAGCCGTGGACAGTACAATCAGCCCCAGCATTTT.

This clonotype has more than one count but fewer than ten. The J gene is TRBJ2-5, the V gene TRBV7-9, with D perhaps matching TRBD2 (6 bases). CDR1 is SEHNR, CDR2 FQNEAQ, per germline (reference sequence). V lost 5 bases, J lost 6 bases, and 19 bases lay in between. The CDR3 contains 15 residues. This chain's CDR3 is CASSQAGSVVKTQYF. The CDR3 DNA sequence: TGTGCCAGCAGCCAGGCGGGGTCGGTCGTAAAGACCCAGTACTTC.

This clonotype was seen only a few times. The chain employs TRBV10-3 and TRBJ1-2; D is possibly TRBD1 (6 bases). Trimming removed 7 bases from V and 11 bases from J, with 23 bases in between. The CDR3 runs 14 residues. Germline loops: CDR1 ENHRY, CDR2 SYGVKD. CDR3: CAINLRQDRERYTF. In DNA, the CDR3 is TGTGCCATCAACCTACGACAGGATAGAGAAAGGTACACCTTC.

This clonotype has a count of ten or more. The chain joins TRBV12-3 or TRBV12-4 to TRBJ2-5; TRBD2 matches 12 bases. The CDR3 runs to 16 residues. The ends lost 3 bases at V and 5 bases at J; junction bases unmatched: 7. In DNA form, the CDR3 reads TGTGCCAGCAGTTTCCCTAGCGGGGGGGCCGGGGAGACCCAGTACTTC. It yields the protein CASSFPSGGAGETQYF.

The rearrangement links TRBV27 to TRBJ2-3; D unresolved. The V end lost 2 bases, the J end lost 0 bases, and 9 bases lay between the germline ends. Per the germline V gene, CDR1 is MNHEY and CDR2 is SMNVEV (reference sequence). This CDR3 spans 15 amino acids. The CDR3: CASSLKAYSTDTQYF. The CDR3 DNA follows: TGTGCCAGCAGTTTAAAGGCCTATAGCACAGATACGCAGTATTTT.

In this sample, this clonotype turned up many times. The CDR3 protein is CASSGVASGEGEQFF. CDR3 sequence (DNA): TGTGCCAGCAGCGGGGTGGCAAGCGGGGAAGGTGAGCAGTTCTTC. The rearrangement joins TRBV12-3 or TRBV12-4 to TRBJ2-1, with 7 bases aligning to TRBD2. CDR3 length: 15 amino acids. V lost 6 bases to trimming and J lost 9 bases; unmatched junction nucleotides: 14.

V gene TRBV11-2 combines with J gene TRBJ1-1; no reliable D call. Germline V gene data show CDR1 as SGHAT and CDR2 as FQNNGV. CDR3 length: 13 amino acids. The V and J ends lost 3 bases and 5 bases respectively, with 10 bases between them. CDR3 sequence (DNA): TGTGCCAGCAGCTTTTCCACGGAAACTGAAGCTTTCTTT. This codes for CASSFSTETEAFF.

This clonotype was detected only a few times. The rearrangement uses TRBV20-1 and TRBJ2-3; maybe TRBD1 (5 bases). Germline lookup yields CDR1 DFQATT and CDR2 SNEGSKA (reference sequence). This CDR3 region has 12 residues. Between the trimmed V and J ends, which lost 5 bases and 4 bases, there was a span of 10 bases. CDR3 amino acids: CSAYKQADTQYF. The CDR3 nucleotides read TGCAGTGCTTATAAACAGGCAGATACGCAGTATTTT.

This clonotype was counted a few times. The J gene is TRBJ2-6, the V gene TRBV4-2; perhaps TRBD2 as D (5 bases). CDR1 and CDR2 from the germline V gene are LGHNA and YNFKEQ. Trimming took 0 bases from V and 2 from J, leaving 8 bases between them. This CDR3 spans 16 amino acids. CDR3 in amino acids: CASSQDHSAGANVLTF. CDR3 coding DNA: TGTGCCAGCAGCCAAGATCATAGCGCTGGGGCCAACGTCCTGACTTTC.